This is a list of T cell receptor beta chains from one sample in a study of cytomegalovirus exposure and HLA in healthy donors. This table comes from immunoSEQ multiplex PCR, and its TCRdb copy is limited to in-frame clones, with some not included. The sample has roughly 140,000 clones; around 90% are singletons. Source material: PBMCs. Every receptor here comes from a man between 18 and 29 years old in good health and CMV-seropositive. Both conserved end residues are part of each CDR3. The D gene is left open where the match is weak. Part of the rows lack a size; the others show once, few, many or a class for expanded clones.

TRBV5-4,TRBJ2-3,.,.,13,CASSLPTSDTQYF,TGTGCCAGCAGCCTACCAACCTCAGATACGCAGTATTTT
TRBV15,TRBJ2-7,.,TRBD1,15,CATSRAGQLSYEQYF,TGTGCCACCAGCAGAGCGGGACAGCTCTCCTACGAGCAGTACTTC
TRBV29-1,TRBJ1-2,.,.,12,CSVETPGTGYTF,TGCAGCGTTGAAACCCCAGGAACGGGCTACACCTTC
TRBV7-9,TRBJ2-3,.,.,15,CASSLPAPITDTQYF,TGTGCCAGCAGCTTACCAGCGCCTATCACAGATACGCAGTATTTT
TRBV5-6,TRBJ1-1,.,.,12,CASSLVRQEAFF,TGTGCCAGCAGCTTGGTTCGTCAGGAAGCTTTCTTT
TRBV25-1,TRBJ2-3,.,TRBD1,14,CASSRTGSGDTQYF,TGTGCCAGCTCCCGGACAGGGTCTGGGGATACGCAGTATTTT
TRBV28,TRBJ2-1,.,TRBD2,16,CASGEGLASLYNEQFF,TGTGCCAGCGGGGAGGGACTAGCATCTCTATACAATGAGCAGTTCTTC
TRBV7-2,TRBJ2-5,.,.,15,CASSSFGTLEETQYF,TGTGCCAGCAGCTCCTTTGGGACTTTGGAAGAGACCCAGTACTTC
TRBV27,TRBJ1-5,.,TRBD1,15,CASSLEGAGNQPQHF,TGTGCCAGCAGTTTAGAGGGGGCCGGCAATCAGCCCCAGCATTTT
TRBV5-6,TRBJ2-3,.,TRBD2,17,CASSPSPLAGAEDTQYF,TGTGCCAGCAGCCCGTCCCCCCTAGCGGGAGCGGAGGATACGCAGTATTTT
TRBV7-6,TRBJ2-5,.,.,15,CASSLRPSARETQYF,TGTGCCAGCAGCTTAAGGCCTAGCGCCCGGGAGACCCAGTACTTC
TRBV30,TRBJ1-2,.,.,15,CAWADHREKNYGYTF,TGTGCCTGGGCCGACCACAGGGAAAAGAACTATGGCTACACCTTC
TRBV9,TRBJ2-4,.,TRBD2,20,CASSVGEGGLAGLAKNIQYF,TGTGCCAGCAGCGTAGGTGAAGGCGGACTAGCGGGGCTAGCCAAAAACATTCAGTACTTC
TRBV6-5,TRBJ2-7,.,TRBD1,13,CASSWTGGREQYF,TGTGCCAGCAGTTGGACAGGGGGCAGGGAGCAGTACTTC
TRBV5-1,TRBJ2-7,.,TRBD2,14,CASSETSGSYEQYF,TGCGCCAGCAGCGAGACTAGCGGGAGCTACGAGCAGTACTTC
TRBV7-9,TRBJ2-7,.,.,14,CASSLAGSYHEQYF,TGTGCCAGCAGCTTAGCCGGGAGCTACCACGAGCAGTACTTC
TRBV7-2,TRBJ2-7,once,TRBD2,14,CASSLSGLAGQQYF,TGTGCCAGCAGCTTAAGCGGTCTAGCGGGACAGCAGTACTTC
TRBV4-2,TRBJ2-5,.,TRBD2,15,CASSRTSGGPETQYF,TGTGCCAGCAGCAGAACTAGCGGGGGCCCGGAGACCCAGTACTTC
TRBV9,TRBJ2-2,.,TRBD2,17,CASSVGAAGGPAGELFF,TGTGCCAGCAGCGTAGGGGCAGCGGGAGGGCCGGCCGGGGAGCTGTTTTTT
TRBV4-1,TRBJ1-1,.,.,13,CASSLRQFTEAFF,TGCGCCAGCAGCCTCCGACAGTTCACTGAAGCTTTCTTT
TRBV10-3,TRBJ1-1,.,.,13,CAISADLDNRAFF,TGTGCCATCAGTGCCGATTTGGACAACCGAGCTTTCTTT
TRBV14,TRBJ1-1,.,.,15,CASSLLGALDTEAFF,TGTGCCAGCAGCCTTTTGGGGGCGTTGGACACTGAAGCTTTCTTT
TRBV9,TRBJ1-1,.,.,15,CASSSRDSQNTEAFF,TGTGCCAGCAGCAGCCGGGACTCACAGAACACTGAAGCTTTCTTT